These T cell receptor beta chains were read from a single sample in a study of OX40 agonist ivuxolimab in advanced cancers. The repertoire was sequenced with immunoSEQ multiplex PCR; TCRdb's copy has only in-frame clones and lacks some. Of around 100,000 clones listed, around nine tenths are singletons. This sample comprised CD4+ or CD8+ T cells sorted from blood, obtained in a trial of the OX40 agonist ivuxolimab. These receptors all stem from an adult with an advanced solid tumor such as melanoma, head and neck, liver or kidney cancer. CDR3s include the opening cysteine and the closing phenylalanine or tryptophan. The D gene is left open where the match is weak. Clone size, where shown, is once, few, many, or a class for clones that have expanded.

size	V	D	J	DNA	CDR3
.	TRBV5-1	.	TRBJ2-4	TGCGCCAGCAGCCAAGACAGAGCCAAAAACATTCAGTACTTC	CASSQDRAKNIQYF
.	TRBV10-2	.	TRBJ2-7	TGCGCCAGCAAGACAACGGGCGAGCAGTACTTC	CASKTTGEQYF
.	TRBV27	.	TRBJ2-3	TGTGCCAGCAGTTTCTCAGGGGCGACAGATACGCAGTATTTT	CASSFSGATDTQYF
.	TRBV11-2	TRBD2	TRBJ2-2	TGTGCCAGCAGCTTTCAGACTAGCTTCAACACCGGGGAGCTGTTTTTT	CASSFQTSFNTGELFF
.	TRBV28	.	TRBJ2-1	TGTGCCAGCAGGAGTAACAATGAGCAGTTCTTC	CASRSNNEQFF
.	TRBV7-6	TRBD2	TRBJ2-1	TGTGCCAGCAGCTTAGTGGGAGGGAATGAGCAGTTCTTC	CASSLVGGNEQFF
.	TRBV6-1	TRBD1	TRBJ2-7	TGTGCCAGCAGTCGTCTTGGACAGGGAACCTACGAGCAGTACTTC	CASSRLGQGTYEQYF
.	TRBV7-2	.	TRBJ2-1	TGTGCCAGCAGCTTACCATCGGGGGGCGGGAGCCCGGTAAATGAGCAGTTCTTC	CASSLPSGGGSPVNEQFF
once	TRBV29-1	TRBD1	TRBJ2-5	TGCAGCGTTTGGGACAGGGGGACCCAGTACTTC	CSVWDRGTQYF
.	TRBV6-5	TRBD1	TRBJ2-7	TGTGCCAGCAGACACGGACAGGGGGCCGGGGAGCAGTACTTC	CASRHGQGAGEQYF
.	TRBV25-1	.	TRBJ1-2	TGTGCCAGCAGTGGAGGCTATGGCTACACCTTC	CASSGGYGYTF
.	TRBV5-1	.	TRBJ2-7	TGCGCCAGCACACAGGGTGGTCCCTACGAGCAGTACTTC	CASTQGGPYEQYF
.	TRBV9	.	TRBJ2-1	TGTGCCAGCAGCGTAGATATCAGGGGCGATGAGCAGTTCTTC	CASSVDIRGDEQFF
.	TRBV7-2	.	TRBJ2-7	TGTGCTAGCAGCTTAGGCAGACCCACTAGCAACGAGCAGTACTTC	CASSLGRPTSNEQYF
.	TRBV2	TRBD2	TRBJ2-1	TGTGCCAGCAAGCGGGAGGACTCCTACAATGAGCAGTTCTTC	CASKREDSYNEQFF
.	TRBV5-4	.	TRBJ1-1	TGTGCCAGCAGAACGGGGGGGACGAACACTGAAGCTTTCTTT	CASRTGGTNTEAFF
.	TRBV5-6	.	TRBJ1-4	TGTGCCAGCAGCTTGGAGGGGCACGAAAAACTGTTTTTT	CASSLEGHEKLFF
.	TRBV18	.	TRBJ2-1	TGTGCCAGCTCACCCTCGACGAGATACAATGAGCAGTTCTTC	CASSPSTRYNEQFF
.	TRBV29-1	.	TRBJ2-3	TGCAGCGTTGTTCGTGGGGGACATACGCAGTATTTT	CSVVRGGHTQYF
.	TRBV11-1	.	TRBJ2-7	TGTGCCAGCAGCTTAGGAGGGGTGATGTACGAGCAGTACTTC	CASSLGGVMYEQYF
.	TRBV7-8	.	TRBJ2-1	TGTGCCAGCAGCTTACGCGACACGAGCTCCTACAATGAGCAGTTCTTC	CASSLRDTSSYNEQFF
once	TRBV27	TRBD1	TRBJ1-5	TGTGCCAGCAGTCCAAGGGGGCCTCGGGGTGCCCAGCATTTT	CASSPRGPRGAQHF
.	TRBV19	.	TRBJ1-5	TGTGCCAGTAGTGAGAGCACCCTTAGCAATCAGCCCCAGCATTTT	CASSESTLSNQPQHF
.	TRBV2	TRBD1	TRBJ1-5	TGTGCCAGCAGTGGACAGGGGGGTAGCAATCAGCCCCAGCATTTT	CASSGQGGSNQPQHF
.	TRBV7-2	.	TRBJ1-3	TGTGCCAGCAGCTTAACAGGGCGGGGAAACACCATATATTTT	CASSLTGRGNTIYF
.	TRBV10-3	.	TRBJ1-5	TGTGCCATCAGCACAGGCAATCAGCCCCAGCATTTT	CAISTGNQPQHF
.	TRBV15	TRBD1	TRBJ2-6	TGTGCCACCAGCAACCGGGACAGGGGTGTTGTCCTGACTTTC	CATSNRDRGVVLTF
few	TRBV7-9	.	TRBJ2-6	TGTGCCAGCAGCTTAGGAGGTGGTGGGGCCAACGTCCTGACTTTC	CASSLGGGGANVLTF
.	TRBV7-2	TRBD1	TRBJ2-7	TGTGCCAGCAGCTTAGCAGGGGGCCTCTCCTACGAGCAGTACTTC	CASSLAGGLSYEQYF
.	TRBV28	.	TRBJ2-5	TGTGCCGTAACACAGGGATCTATGGAGACCCAGTACTTC	CAVTQGSMETQYF
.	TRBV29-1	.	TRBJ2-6	TGCAGCGTTCTAGACTCTGGGGCCAACGTCCTGACTTTC	CSVLDSGANVLTF
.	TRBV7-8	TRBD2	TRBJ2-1	TGTGCCAGCAGCTCTGAACGAGCGGGAGCGCAGTTCTTC	CASSSERAGAQFF
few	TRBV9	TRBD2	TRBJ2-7	TGTGCCAGCAGCGTGAGCGGGAACGAGCAGTACTTC	CASSVSGNEQYF
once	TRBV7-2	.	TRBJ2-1	TGTGCCAGCAGCTTAGGACTAGATTTCTACAATGAGCAGTTCTTC	CASSLGLDFYNEQFF
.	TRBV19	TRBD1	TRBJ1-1	TGTGCCAGTAGTCTGGACAGGGGAACTGAAGCTTTCTTT	CASSLDRGTEAFF
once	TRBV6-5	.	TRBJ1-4	TGTGCCAGCAGCCTATCCATGGGAGGAAGGACAAAACTGTTTTTT	CASSLSMGGRTKLFF
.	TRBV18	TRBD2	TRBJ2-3	TGTGCCAGCTCACCGTTAAGCGGGAGCTGGCGTGGCACAGATACGCAGTATTTT	CASSPLSGSWRGTDTQYF
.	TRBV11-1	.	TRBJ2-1	TGTGCCAGCAGCTTTCAGGGATTCTCCTACAATGAGCAGTTCTTC	CASSFQGFSYNEQFF
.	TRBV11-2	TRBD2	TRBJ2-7	TGTGCCAGCAGCTCGACTAGCGGGAGACTACGTTCCTACGAGCAGTACTTC	CASSSTSGRLRSYEQYF
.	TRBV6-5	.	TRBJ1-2	TGTGCCAGCAGTTACAGTAGACAGATGGACATCTATGGCTACACCTTC	CASSYSRQMDIYGYTF
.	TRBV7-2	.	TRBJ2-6	TGTGCCAGCAGCCTAGCGAACGGGGCCAACGTCCTGACTTTC	CASSLANGANVLTF
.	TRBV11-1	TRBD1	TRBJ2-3	TGTGCCAGCAGCTTGGGACAGGGACATCATACGCAGTATTTT	CASSLGQGHHTQYF
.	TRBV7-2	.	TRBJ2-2	TGTGCCAGCAGCTTAGCCCGCGGGGAGAACACCGGGGAGCTGTTTTTT	CASSLARGENTGELFF
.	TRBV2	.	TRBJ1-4	TGTGCCAGCAGGGGAACCGGACGGGCCCGTAATGAAAAACTGTTTTTT	CASRGTGRARNEKLFF
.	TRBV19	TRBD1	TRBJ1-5	TGTGCCAGTAGTCCGGGACAGGGAAAGTCCCAGCATTTT	CASSPGQGKSQHF